The 27 T cell receptor beta chains below all came from one sample that was sequenced in a study of cytomegalovirus exposure and HLA in healthy donors. The PCR used 60 Vbeta and 13 Jbeta primers. Here immunoSEQ multiplex PCR was the method, and the copy in TCRdb shows in-frame clones only, minus some. The data show 180,000 or so clones, about 80% seen once. Sequencing used PBMCs. The source of these receptors is a man aged 45-65 years in good health and CMV-seropositive.

CDR3 residues: CASSLSGRYGYTF. The CDR3 nucleotides read TGCGCCAGCAGCTTATCAGGGCGGTATGGCTACACCTTC. J is TRBJ1-2 and V is TRBV5-1; a possible D gene is TRBD1 (5 bases). Deletions cut 2 bases from V and 5 bases from J, with 10 bases between. The CDR3 totals 13 residues. Germline V gene lookup returns CDR1 SGHRS and CDR2 YFSETQ. The full variable domain, its missing parts supplied by reference TRBV5-1 and TRBJ1-2, is KAGVTQTPRYLIKTRGQQVTLSCSPISGHRSVSWYQQTPGQGLQFLFEYFSETQRNKGNFPGRFSGRQFSNSRSEMNVSTLELGDSALYLCASSLSGRYGYTFGSGTRLTVV.

This clone was seen only a few times. In the same sample, other DNA sequences code for this CDR3. The rearrangement uses TRBV6-1 and TRBJ1-2, with 7 nucleotides matching TRBD1. In germline, CDR1 is MNHNS, CDR2 SASEGT. The ends lost 8 bases at V and 4 bases at J; junction bases unmatched: 7. This CDR3 is 13 amino acids long. This chain's CDR3 is CASRGQSSYGYTF. The CDR3 bases are TGTGCCAGCCGGGGACAGAGTTCCTATGGCTACACCTTC.

The chain carries TRBV7-2 and TRBJ2-5, with a tentative D call TRBD2 (6 bases). Trimming left V 6 bases short and J 9 bases short, with 26 bases between. The CDR3 loop spans 16 amino acids. Germline V gene sequence: CDR1 SGHTA, CDR2 FQGNSA. The DNA for the CDR3 is TGTGCCAGCAGTCCCCGGGTCGCCGCCCGGACGGGGGCCCAGTACTTC. It encodes CASSPRVAARTGAQYF.

The chain uses TRBV2 and TRBJ1-1, with TRBD1 matching 9 bases. The CDR3 contains 13 residues. Germline V lookup: CDR1 SNHLY, CDR2 FYNNEI. After removal of 7 bases from V and 3 bases from J, the junction contained 3 bases not matched to a gene. The CDR3 nucleotides read TGTGCCAGCAAACGGACAGGGGACACTGAAGCTTTCTTT. Its protein is CASKRTGDTEAFF.

This rearrangement joins TRBV29-1 to TRBJ2-5, with D unclear. CDR3 length: 13 amino acids. Trimming took off 3 bases at V and 5 bases at J, with 13 bases between the two ends. The germline gives CDR1 SQVTM, CDR2 ANQGSEA. The CDR3 loop is CSVERGLMETQYF. CDR3 DNA sequence: TGCAGCGTTGAGCGAGGCCTAATGGAGACCCAGTACTTC.

This chain joins TRBV6-1 and TRBJ1-6, with TRBD1 identical over 8 bases. The V gene end was trimmed by 8 bases and the J gene end by 7 bases; junction bases not matched to a gene: 4. Germline V gives CDR1 MNHNS, CDR2 SASEGT. The CDR3 loop spans 13 amino acids. The CDR3 DNA follows: TGTGCCAGCCGGACAGGGCCCAATTCACCCCTCCACTTT. Translated, it gives CASRTGPNSPLHF.

J is TRBJ2-2 and V is TRBV5-1, with D perhaps matching TRBD2 (6 bases). Germline lookup yields CDR1 SGHRS and CDR2 YFSETQ. Trimming took 2 bases from V and 4 from J, leaving 12 bases between them. There are 15 residues in the CDR3. The CDR3 sequence is CASSFGGARTGELFF. CDR3 nucleotides: TGCGCCAGCAGCTTCGGAGGGGCGCGCACCGGGGAGCTGTTTTTT. Complete variable domain (other parts from reference TRBV5-1 and TRBJ2-2): KAGVTQTPRYLIKTRGQQVTLSCSPISGHRSVSWYQQTPGQGLQFLFEYFSETQRNKGNFPGRFSGRQFSNSRSEMNVSTLELGDSALYLCASSFGGARTGELFFGEGSRLTVL.

The rearrangement uses TRBV4-2 and TRBJ1-1, with TRBD1 as a possible D gene (5 bases). V was pared by 2 bases and J by 2 bases, with 12 bases between. The germline gives CDR1 LGHNA, CDR2 YNFKEQ. The CDR3 totals 15 residues. In nucleotides, the CDR3 is TGTGCCAGCAGCCAAATTTCAGGGCTTAACACTGAAGCTTTCTTT. As protein: CASSQISGLNTEAFF.

The rearrangement links TRBV28 to TRBJ1-1; weak D call: TRBD1 (5 bases). Between the trimmed V and J ends, which lost 6 bases and 1 base, there was a span of 12 bases. The germline V gene encodes CDR1 MDHEN and CDR2 SYDVKM. The CDR3 length is 14 residues. The CDR3, as DNA: TGTGCCAGCAGGGGGGGGAGGGGGAACACTGAAGCTTTCTTT. This codes for CASRGGRGNTEAFF.

The chain links TRBV5-8 to TRBJ1-5, with 7 bases fitting TRBD1. The CDR3 extends over 15 amino acids. V gave up 5 bases and J gave up 0 bases; unmatched junction bases: 5. CDR1 is SGHTS and CDR2 is YDEGEE in the germline V gene. CDR3 sequence reads: CASRPTGYSNQPQHF. CDR3 DNA sequence: TGTGCCAGCAGACCGACAGGGTATAGCAATCAGCCCCAGCATTTT.

The genes are TRBV4-3 and TRBJ1-6, with 7 nucleotides matching TRBD1. The CDR3 has 19 residues. Germline loops: CDR1 LGHNA, CDR2 YSLEER. Trimming cost V 2 bases and J 0 bases; bases outside gene matches: 10. CDR3 amino acids: CASSQNPPGQSSYNSPLHF. DNA of the CDR3: TGCGCCAGCAGCCAAAACCCCCCGGGACAGAGCTCCTATAATTCACCCCTCCACTTT.

This clone was detected only once. The chain uses TRBV10-3 and TRBJ2-5; 8 bases agree with TRBD2. The CDR3 runs to 13 residues. The germline CDR1 and CDR2 sequences are ENHRY and SYGVKD. The trim removed 6 bases at V and 3 bases at J, leaving 3 bases unmatched. CDR3 sequence reads: CAIRGAGEETQYF. The CDR3 bases are TGTGCCATCAGGGGAGCGGGGGAAGAGACCCAGTACTTC.

In DNA, the CDR3 is TGCAGCGTTGAGGTCGGGTACTACGAGCAGTACTTC. It yields the protein CSVEVGYYEQYF. The chain joins TRBV29-1 to TRBJ2-7; D uncertain. Trimming left V 3 bases short and J 3 bases short, with 9 bases between. Germline V gene sequence: CDR1 SQVTM, CDR2 ANQGSEA. The CDR3 is 12 amino acids.

The chain has TRBV28 and TRBJ2-7; D call uncertain. The germline gives CDR1 MDHEN, CDR2 SYDVKM. This CDR3 is built from 11 residues. V shed 4 bases and J shed 7 bases, with 8 bases lying between them. The DNA for the CDR3 is TGTGCCAGCAGTTCGTGGGCTGAGCAGTACTTC. As protein: CASSSWAEQYF.

This clone occurred a few times. The V and J genes are TRBV27 and TRBJ1-2; the match to TRBD1 covers 10 bases. This CDR3 is built from 16 residues. Germline CDR1 MNHEY, CDR2 SMNVEV (reference sequence). With V trimmed by 2 bases and J by 8 bases, 11 bases remained unmatched. CDR3 region: CASSLLGTGEWGGYTF. The CDR3 nucleotides read TGTGCCAGCAGTTTACTCGGGACAGGGGAATGGGGCGGCTACACCTTC.

The gene calls are TRBV11-3 and TRBJ1-6; maybe TRBD1 (5 bases). V gave up 3 bases and J gave up 2 bases, with 8 bases separating them. Germline assignment: CDR1 SGHNT and CDR2 YENEEA. The CDR3 length is 15 residues. For the CDR3, the DNA is TGTGCCAGCAGCTTTCAGGGTACCTATAATTCACCCCTCCACTTT. It is translated as CASSFQGTYNSPLHF.

This CDR3 is CASSQGMQGQETQYF. The CDR3 DNA sequence: TGCGCCAGCAGCCAAGGGATGCAGGGCCAGGAGACCCAGTACTTC. The genes are TRBV4-1 and TRBJ2-5; TRBD1 is a possible D gene (5 bases). The CDR3 runs 15 residues. Trimming stripped 1 base from V and 5 bases from J, with 14 bases between. The germline CDR1 and CDR2 sequences are MGHRA and YSYEKL.

The rearrangement joins TRBV15 to TRBJ2-7; D not certain. V was trimmed by 6 bases and J by 7 bases, leaving 4 bases between them. Germline CDR1 and CDR2: LNHNV and YYDKDF (reference sequence). This CDR3 has 9 residues. The CDR3 spells CATRTEQYF. The DNA for the CDR3 is TGTGCCACCAGAACAGAGCAGTACTTC.

V is TRBV5-4 and J is TRBJ2-1, with 16 bases that match TRBD2. Germline V lookup: CDR1 SGHNT, CDR2 YYREEE (reference sequence). Trimming at V came to 3 bases and at J to 4 bases, leaving 1 base not matched to a gene. The CDR3 has 16 amino acids. This CDR3 is CASSSGLAGGYNEQFF. CDR3 bases: TGTGCCAGCAGCTCGGGACTAGCGGGGGGGTACAATGAGCAGTTCTTC.

The chain uses TRBV6-5 and TRBJ1-1; 7 bases line up with TRBD1. CDR1 and CDR2 from the germline V gene are MNHEY and SVGAGI. The CDR3 length is 14 residues. Trimming removed 4 bases from V and 0 bases from J; junction bases left unmatched: 2. The CDR3: CASSFTGVNTEAFF. The DNA of the CDR3 is TGTGCCAGCAGTTTTACAGGGGTGAACACTGAAGCTTTCTTT.

V gene TRBV9 combines with J gene TRBJ1-3, with 7 bases matching TRBD1. The CDR3 is made up of 18 amino acids. The germline CDR1 and CDR2 sequences are SGDLS and YYNGEE. Trimming removed 4 bases from V and 1 base from J; junction bases left unmatched: 14. The CDR3 coding sequence is TGTGCCAGCAGCCGCACTCCATACATGACAGGGTCTGGAAACACCATATATTTT. Its translation: CASSRTPYMTGSGNTIYF.

The chain is built from TRBV6-6 and TRBJ1-4, with D perhaps matching TRBD1 (5 bases). Trimming cost V 3 bases and J 8 bases, with 19 bases left between them. The CDR3 runs to 16 residues. Germline lookup yields CDR1 MNHNY and CDR2 SVGAGI (reference sequence). Written as DNA, the CDR3 is TGTGCCAGCAGTTATCAGGGACTGCAACTCGGGGAAAAACTGTTTTTT. Its protein is CASSYQGLQLGEKLFF.

The rearrangement links TRBV7-2 to TRBJ1-2; TRBD1 might be the D (6 bases). With 5 bases removed from V and 0 bases from J, the gap between germline ends came to 10 bases. This CDR3 is 14 amino acids long. Looked up from germline, CDR1 is SGHTA and CDR2 is FQGNSA. The CDR3 DNA sequence: TGTGCCAGCAGCCGGGACACCTCTAACTATGGCTACACCTTC. Protein sequence: CASSRDTSNYGYTF.

V is TRBV6-5 and J is TRBJ2-7; D may be TRBD1 (6 bases). CDR3 length equals 14 residues. Trimming removed 0 bases from V and 4 bases from J, with 10 bases in between. Germline V lookup: CDR1 MNHEY, CDR2 SVGAGI. The CDR3 nucleotides are TGTGCCAGCAGTTACTCTCGACAGGTTTACGAGCAGTACTTC. This translates into CASSYSRQVYEQYF.

The chain carries TRBV7-8 and TRBJ1-4, with D tentatively TRBD1 (5 bases). V shed 5 bases and J shed 7 bases, with 14 bases lying between them. Germline V CDR1 and CDR2: SGHVS, FQNEAQ. The CDR3 has 14 residues. CDR3 in amino acids: CASSPGYGGEKLFF. CDR3 DNA: TGTGCCAGCAGCCCAGGGTATGGTGGTGAAAAACTGTTTTTT. Drawing the rest from reference TRBV7-8 and TRBJ1-4, the complete variable domain is GAGVSQSPRYKVAKRGQDVALRCDPISGHVSLFWYQQALGQGPEFLTYFQNEAQLDKSGLPSDRFFAERPEGSVSTLKIQRTQQEDSAVYLCASSPGYGGEKLFFGSGTQLSVL.

This clone was detected once. This sequence joins TRBV18 and TRBJ1-4; 7 bases agree with TRBD1. Germline CDR1 is KGHSH and CDR2 is LQKENI. The CDR3 loop spans 15 amino acids. V lost 1 base to trimming and J lost 5 bases; unmatched junction nucleotides: 4. This chain's CDR3 is CASSPHTGENEKLFF. DNA for the CDR3: TGTGCCAGCTCACCACATACAGGGGAGAATGAAAAACTGTTTTTT.

The rearrangement links TRBV27 to TRBJ1-5; the D gene is possibly TRBD1 (5 bases). Germline-derived CDR1 and CDR2 are MNHEY and SMNVEV (reference sequence). V was cut by 6 bases and J by 2 bases, with 17 bases left in between. The CDR3 totals 16 residues. CDR3: CASREVRASGNQPQHF. CDR3 DNA sequence: TGTGCCAGCAGAGAGGTCAGGGCGTCTGGCAATCAGCCCCAGCATTTT.